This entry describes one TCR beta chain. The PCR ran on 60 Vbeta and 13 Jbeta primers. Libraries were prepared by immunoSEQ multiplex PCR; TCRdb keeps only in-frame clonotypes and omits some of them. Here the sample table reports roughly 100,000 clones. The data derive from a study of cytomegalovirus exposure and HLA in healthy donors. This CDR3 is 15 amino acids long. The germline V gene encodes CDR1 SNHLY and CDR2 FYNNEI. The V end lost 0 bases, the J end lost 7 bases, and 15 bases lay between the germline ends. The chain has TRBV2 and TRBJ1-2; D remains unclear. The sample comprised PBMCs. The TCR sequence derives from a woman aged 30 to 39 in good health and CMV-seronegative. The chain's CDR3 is CASSEAMRIPGGYTF. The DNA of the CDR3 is TGTGCCAGCAGTGAAGCGATGCGCATCCCGGGTGGCTACACCTTC. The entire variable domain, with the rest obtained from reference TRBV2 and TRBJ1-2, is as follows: EPEVTQTPSHQVTQMGQEVILRCVPISNHLYFYWYRQILGQKVEFLVSFYNNEISEKSEIFDDQFSVERPDGSNFTLKIRSTKLEDSAMYFCASSEAMRIPGGYTFGSGTRLTVV.